The present entry profiles one T cell receptor (beta chain) with its context. Its antigen remains unknown. This sample includes further DNA sequences coding for the same CDR3. The PCR used 60 Vbeta and 13 Jbeta primers. Sequenced by immunoSEQ multiplex PCR; TCRdb stores in-frame clones only, minus some. The table records about 190,000 clones, 65% to 85% of them present only once. This entry belongs to a study of cytomegalovirus exposure and HLA in healthy donors. The CDR3 totals 13 residues. CDR1 and CDR2 (germline): MNHEY, SMNVEV (reference sequence). The germline V and J ends were trimmed by 6 bases and 0 bases, with 9 bases remaining between them. Overall study results and limits: Reports credit the classifier with highly specific, highly sensitive diagnosis of cytomegalovirus status. Common viral pathogens (according to a later analysis) appeared linked to several of the most significant clusters. Later analysis revealed greater clonal expansion in HLA-associated TCR beta chains than in equally common others. Accurate prediction of most subjects' HLA-A and HLA-B alleles from TCR beta sequences was reported.

Sequences were obtained from PBMCs. The chain employs TRBV27 and TRBJ2-7, with no clear D. The receptor was isolated from a male donor in good health and CMV-seronegative. CDR3 coding DNA: TGTGCCAGCAGCTTACGGGTCTCCTACGAGCAGTACTTC. It codes for CASSLRVSYEQYF.